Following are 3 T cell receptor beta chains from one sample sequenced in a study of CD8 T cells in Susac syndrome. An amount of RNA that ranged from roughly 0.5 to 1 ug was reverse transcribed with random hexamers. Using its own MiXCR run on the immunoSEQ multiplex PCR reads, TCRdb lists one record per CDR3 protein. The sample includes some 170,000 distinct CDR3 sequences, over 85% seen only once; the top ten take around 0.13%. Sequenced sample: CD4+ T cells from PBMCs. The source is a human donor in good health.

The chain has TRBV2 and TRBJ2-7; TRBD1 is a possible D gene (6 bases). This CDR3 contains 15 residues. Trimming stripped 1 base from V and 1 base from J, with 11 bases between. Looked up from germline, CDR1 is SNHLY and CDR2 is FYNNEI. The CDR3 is CASSEGTDISYEQYF. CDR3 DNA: TGTGCCAGCAGTGAAGGGACAGACATTTCCTACGAGCAGTACTTC.

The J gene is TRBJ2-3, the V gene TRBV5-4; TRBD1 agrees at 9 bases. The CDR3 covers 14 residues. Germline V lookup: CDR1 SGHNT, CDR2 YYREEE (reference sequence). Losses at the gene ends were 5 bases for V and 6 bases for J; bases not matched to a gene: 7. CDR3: CASSLGQGVDTQYF. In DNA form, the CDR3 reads TGTGCCAGCAGTCTGGGACAGGGCGTTGATACGCAGTATTTT.

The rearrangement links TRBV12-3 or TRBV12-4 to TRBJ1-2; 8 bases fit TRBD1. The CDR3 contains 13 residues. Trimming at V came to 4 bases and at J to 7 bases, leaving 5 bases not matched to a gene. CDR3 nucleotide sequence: TGTGCCAGCAGTTCAGGGGGCGGGGGTGGCTACACCTTC. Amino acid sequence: CASSSGGGGGYTF.